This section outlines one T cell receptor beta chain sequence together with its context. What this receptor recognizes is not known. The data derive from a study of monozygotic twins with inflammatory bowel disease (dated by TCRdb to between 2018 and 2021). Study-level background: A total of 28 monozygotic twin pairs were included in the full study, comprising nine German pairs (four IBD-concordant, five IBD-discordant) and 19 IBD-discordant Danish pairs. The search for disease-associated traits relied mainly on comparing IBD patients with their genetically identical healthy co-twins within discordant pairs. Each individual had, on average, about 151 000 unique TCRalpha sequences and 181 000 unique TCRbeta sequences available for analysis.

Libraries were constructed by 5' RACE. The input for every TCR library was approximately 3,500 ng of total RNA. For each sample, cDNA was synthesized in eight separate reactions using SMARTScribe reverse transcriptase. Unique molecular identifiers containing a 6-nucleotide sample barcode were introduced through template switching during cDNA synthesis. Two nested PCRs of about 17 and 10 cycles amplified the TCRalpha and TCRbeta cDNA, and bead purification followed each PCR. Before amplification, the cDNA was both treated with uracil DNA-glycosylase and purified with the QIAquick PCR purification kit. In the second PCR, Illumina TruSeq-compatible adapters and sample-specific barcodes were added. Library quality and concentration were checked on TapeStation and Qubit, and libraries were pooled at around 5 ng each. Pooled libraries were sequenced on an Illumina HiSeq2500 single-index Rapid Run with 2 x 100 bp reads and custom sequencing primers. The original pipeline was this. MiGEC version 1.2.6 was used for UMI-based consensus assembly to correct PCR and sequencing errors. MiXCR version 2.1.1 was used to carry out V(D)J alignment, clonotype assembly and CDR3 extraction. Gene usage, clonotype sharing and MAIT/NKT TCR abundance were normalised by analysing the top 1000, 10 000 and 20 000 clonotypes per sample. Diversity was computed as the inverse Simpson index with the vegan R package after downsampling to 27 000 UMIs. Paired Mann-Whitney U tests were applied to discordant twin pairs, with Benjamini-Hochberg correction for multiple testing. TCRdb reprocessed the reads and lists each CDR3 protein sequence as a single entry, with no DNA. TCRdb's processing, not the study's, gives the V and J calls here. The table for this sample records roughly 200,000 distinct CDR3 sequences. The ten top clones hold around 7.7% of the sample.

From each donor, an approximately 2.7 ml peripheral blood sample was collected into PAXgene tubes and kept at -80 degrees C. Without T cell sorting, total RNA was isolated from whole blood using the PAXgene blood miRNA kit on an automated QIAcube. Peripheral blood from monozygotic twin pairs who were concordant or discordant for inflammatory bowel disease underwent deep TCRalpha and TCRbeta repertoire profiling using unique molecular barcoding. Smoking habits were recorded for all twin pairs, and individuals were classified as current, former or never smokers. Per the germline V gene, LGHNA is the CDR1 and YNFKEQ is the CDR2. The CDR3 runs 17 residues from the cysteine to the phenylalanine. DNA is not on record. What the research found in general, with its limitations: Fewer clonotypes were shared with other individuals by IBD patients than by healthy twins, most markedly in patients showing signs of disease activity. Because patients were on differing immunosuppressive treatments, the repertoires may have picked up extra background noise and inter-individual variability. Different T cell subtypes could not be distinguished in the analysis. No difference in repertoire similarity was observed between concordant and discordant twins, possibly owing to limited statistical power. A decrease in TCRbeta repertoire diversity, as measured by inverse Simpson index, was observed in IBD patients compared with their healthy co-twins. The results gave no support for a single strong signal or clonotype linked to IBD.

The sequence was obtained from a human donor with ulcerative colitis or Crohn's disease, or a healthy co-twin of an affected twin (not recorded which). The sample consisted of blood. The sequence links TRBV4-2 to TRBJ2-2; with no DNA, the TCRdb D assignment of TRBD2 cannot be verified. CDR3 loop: CASSQRFGGTNTGELFF.